This TCR beta chain was documented in a study of blood T cell repertoires in COVID-19. Study in general: Acute and convalescent COVID-19 samples came from the United States, Italy and Spain.

As processed by the authors: Nucleated cell number was recorded as an estimate derived from reference gene primer amplification. Assay: immunoSEQ multiplex PCR; the TCRdb copy retains only in-frame clones and omits some. D and trimming come from the DNA, and the V and J calls and clone size come from that table. This sample carries over 45,000 clones, 75% to 85% of them seen once, and the ten largest clones take approximately 7.2%. CDR3 size: 12 residues. Trimming stripped 8 bases from V and 0 bases from J, with 7 bases between. Per the germline V gene, CDR1 is MGHDK and CDR2 is SYGVNS. The chain joins TRBV25-1 to TRBJ1-1, with unresolved D. Source material: peripheral blood. This sequence originates from a man aged 55 to 70 with acute or convalescent COVID-19. CDR3 region: CASRQLNTEAFF. CDR3 DNA: TGTGCCAGCCGCCAGTTGAACACTGAAGCTTTCTTT.